This entry lists 29 T cell receptor beta chains sequenced from one sample in a study of identical twins listed by TCRdb under 2016. Libraries came from 5' RACE. Reads for this sample came from an Illumina HiSeq 2000. TCRdb itself trimmed the public reads at Q25 with fastp, ran MiXCR and retained productive beta chains. Here each entry gathers all rows of one CDR3 protein and keeps the most common genes and DNA. For this sample the table gives some 600,000 distinct CDR3 sequences, of which roughly 7.1% were detected only once. 1.6% of the sample is taken by the ten largest. This same sample was also part of a study on yellow fever vaccine responses in identical twins.

Sequencing input: PBMCs. The receptors here all came from a woman aged 18-35 years in good health.

The chain combines TRBV7-3 with TRBJ2-5; TRBD2 agrees at 12 bases. V shed 5 bases, J shed 5 bases, and the junction held 9 bases outside the gene matches. Germline V CDR1 and CDR2: SGHTA, FQGTGA. This CDR3 spans 16 amino acids. This CDR3 is CASSPSGLAGGETQYF. The CDR3, as DNA: TGTGCCAGCAGCCCCAGTGGGCTAGCGGGAGGGGAGACCCAGTACTTC. Filled out from reference TRBV7-3 and TRBJ2-5, the complete variable domain reads GAGVSQTPSNKVTEKGKYVELRCDPISGHTALYWYRQSLGQGPEFLIYFQGTGAADDSGLPNDRFFAVRPEGSVSTLKIQRTERGDSAVYLCASSPSGLAGGETQYFGPGTRLLVL.

This clonotype was detected ten times or more. This chain links TRBV5-6 with TRBJ2-1; 9 bases line up with TRBD2. This CDR3 comprises 12 residues. J gave up 10 bases and V 5 bases, and 4 bases lay outside the gene matches. Germline values: CDR1 SGHDT, CDR2 YYEEEE. CDR3: CASRGLAGEQFF. DNA of the CDR3: TGTGCCAGCAGGGGACTAGCAGGCGAGCAGTTCTTC.

V gene TRBV11-2 combines with J gene TRBJ2-2; possibly TRBD1 for D (6 bases). The V and J ends lost 0 bases and 4 bases respectively, with 12 bases between them. The CDR3 contains 16 residues. Germline values: CDR1 SGHAT, CDR2 FQNNGV. The CDR3 nucleotides read TGTGCCAGCAGCTTAGATGGTGGGACACTCACCGGGGAGCTGTTTTTT. Translated: CASSLDGGTLTGELFF.

This clonotype appeared many times. The gene calls are TRBV29-1 and TRBJ2-5, with D possibly matching TRBD2 (6 bases). Trimming cost V 4 bases and J 10 bases, with 19 bases left between them. This CDR3 has 13 amino acids. Germline CDR1 reads SQVTM; CDR2 reads ANQGSEA. Here the CDR3 DNA reads TGCAGCGTTGTCTGGGTAAATCAGGAGGGCCAGTACTTC. It translates to CSVVWVNQEGQYF.

The sample holds a few counts of this clonotype. CDR3 region: CASMLRGYDSGANVLTF. Written as DNA, the CDR3 is TGTGCCAGCATGCTCAGGGGGTATGACTCTGGGGCCAACGTCCTGACTTTC. This chain links TRBV5-5 with TRBJ2-6, with 7 positions matching TRBD1. The CDR3 consists of 17 residues. The germline CDR1 and CDR2 sequences are SGHKS and YYEKEE (reference sequence). The ends lost 6 bases at V and 0 bases at J; junction bases unmatched: 9.

In its sample, this clonotype was seen a few times. This chain uses TRBV11-2 with TRBJ2-7, with 10 bases matching TRBD2. The CDR3 length is 19 residues. J was trimmed by 0 bases and V by 5 bases; bases with no gene match: 16. Germline CDR1 and CDR2: SGHAT and FQNNGV. The CDR3 DNA sequence: TGTGCCAGCAGCGTGAAAAGGGGTCTAGCGGGAGCCTACTCCTACGAGCAGTACTTC. Its protein product is CASSVKRGLAGAYSYEQYF. Full variable domain (missing parts from reference TRBV11-2 and TRBJ2-7): EAGVAQSPRYKIIEKRQSVAFWCNPISGHATLYWYQQILGQGPKLLIQFQNNGVVDDSQLPKDRFSAERLKGVDSTLKIQPAKLEDSAVYLCASSVKRGLAGAYSYEQYFGPGTRLTVT.

This clonotype was counted ten times or more. V and J are TRBV10-3 and TRBJ2-5; 7 bases line up with TRBD1. Germline V gene sequence: CDR1 ENHRY, CDR2 SYGVKD. The CDR3 consists of 13 residues. V trimming: 10 bases; J trimming: 5 bases; junction bases outside the gene matches: 10. CDR3 residues: CATRQGPQETQYF. The CDR3 region has the DNA TGTGCCACCCGACAGGGACCCCAGGAGACCCAGTACTTC.

This clonotype was detected a few times. CDR3 sequence: CASRTSGYTDTQYF. CDR3 DNA sequence: TGTGCCAGCAGGACTAGCGGTTACACAGATACGCAGTATTTT. The chain has TRBV6-1 and TRBJ2-3; TRBD2 matches 9 bases. CDR3 length equals 14 residues. Germline-derived CDR1 and CDR2 are MNHNS and SASEGT. V was clipped by 6 bases and J by 2 bases; unmatched bases: 3.

This clonotype came up many times. The V and J genes are TRBV7-3 and TRBJ2-1, with 9 bases matching TRBD1. Germline trimming cut 5 bases from V and 4 bases from J; bases unmatched to any gene: 6. Germline V CDR1 and CDR2: SGHTA, FQGTGA. The CDR3 extends over 15 amino acids. This CDR3 reads CASSPGTGPYNEQFF. The CDR3 coding sequence is TGTGCCAGCAGCCCCGGGACAGGGCCATACAATGAGCAGTTCTTC.

The table lists this clonotype with a few counts. The rearrangement joins TRBV7-2 to TRBJ1-2; D gene ambiguous. The CDR3 runs to 16 residues. Trimming took off 1 base at V and 4 bases at J, with 16 bases between the two ends. Germline-derived CDR1 and CDR2 are SGHTA and FQGNSA. This CDR3 reads CASSLVPGLSAYGYTF. Written as DNA, the CDR3 is TGTGCCAGCAGCTTAGTTCCGGGCCTTTCCGCCTATGGCTACACCTTC.

This clonotype has a handful of counts. This chain joins TRBV20-1 and TRBJ1-3; 9 nucleotides agree with TRBD1. This CDR3 is built from 12 residues. The J segment lost 12 bases and the V segment lost 3 bases, leaving 6 bases of the junction unmatched. CDR1 DFQATT and CDR2 SNEGSKA come from the germline V gene (reference sequence). In DNA form, the CDR3 reads TGCAGTGCTAGGGACAGGGGTTGGGACATATATTTT. Its protein is CSARDRGWDIYF.

This clonotype was observed a handful of times. V is TRBV6-1 and J is TRBJ2-4; 7 nucleotides line up with TRBD2. Trimming took 6 bases from V and 3 from J; bases not matched to a gene: 8. This CDR3 comprises 15 residues. Germline CDR1 reads MNHNS; CDR2 reads SASEGT. CDR3 bases: TGTGCCAGCAGCCCCGGGTGGGGGGGCAAAAACATTCAGTACTTC. Its protein is CASSPGWGGKNIQYF.

This clonotype was picked up a small number of times. The rearrangement links TRBV7-9 to TRBJ1-1, with 8 bases aligning to TRBD1. Germline lookup yields CDR1 SEHNR and CDR2 FQNEAQ (reference sequence). The CDR3 runs to 13 residues. V was pared by 1 base and J by 12 bases, with 7 bases of the junction left unmatched. CDR3 loop: CASSLEGQVLTFF. The CDR3 DNA reads as TGTGCCAGCAGCTTAGAGGGACAGGTTTTAACTTTCTTT.

The V and J genes are TRBV2 and TRBJ2-5; 8 bases fit TRBD2. The CDR3 loop spans 13 amino acids. Germline CDR1 reads SNHLY; CDR2 reads FYNNEI. With V trimmed by 7 bases and J by 5 bases, 6 bases remained unmatched. Written as DNA, the CDR3 is TGTGCCAGCACGCGGGGGGCTAGGGAGACCCAGTACTTC. Its translation is CASTRGARETQYF.

This chain connects TRBV7-2 to TRBJ2-1; TRBD2 matches 16 bases. Germline CDR1 and CDR2: SGHTA and FQGNSA. The CDR3 runs to 16 residues. Germline trimming cut 5 bases from V and 7 bases from J; bases unmatched to any gene: 5. CDR3 bases: TGTGCCAGCAGCATGGGACTAGCGGGGGGGCAAAATGAGCAGTTCTTC. Its protein is CASSMGLAGGQNEQFF.

The V and J genes are TRBV2 and TRBJ1-1, with D uncertain. Germline assignment: CDR1 SNHLY and CDR2 FYNNEI. The V end was cut by 6 bases, the J end by 8 bases, with 16 bases between. The CDR3 has 13 amino acids. CDR3: CASRWIIDGEAFF. CDR3 bases: TGTGCCAGCAGGTGGATTATAGACGGGGAAGCTTTCTTT. The complete variable domain, with remaining parts taken from reference TRBV2 and TRBJ1-1, reads EPEVTQTPSHQVTQMGQEVILRCVPISNHLYFYWYRQILGQKVEFLVSFYNNEISEKSEIFDDQFSVERPDGSNFTLKIRSTKLEDSAMYFCASRWIIDGEAFFGQGTRLTVV.

This chain connects TRBV9 to TRBJ2-7; D might be TRBD1 or TRBD2, each matching 5 bases. V lost 0 bases to trimming and J lost 6 bases, with 13 bases between them. The CDR3 extends over 14 amino acids. Germline V gene data show CDR1 as SGDLS and CDR2 as YYNGEE. CDR3 residues: CASSVGGFGREQYF. DNA of the CDR3: TGTGCCAGCAGCGTAGGGGGGTTTGGTCGCGAGCAGTACTTC.

V is TRBV10-3 and J is TRBJ2-1; D tentatively reads TRBD1 or TRBD2 (5 bases each). Germline V lookup: CDR1 ENHRY, CDR2 SYGVKD. V was trimmed by 0 bases and J by 15 bases, leaving 15 bases between them. The CDR3 is made up of 13 amino acids. The CDR3, as DNA: TGTGCCATCAGTGAGTCTGGGACCCTGGCACTGTTCTTC. Protein: CAISESGTLALFF.

Ten or more counts support this clonotype. The rearrangement uses TRBV5-1 and TRBJ2-7; D might be TRBD2 (5 bases). Germline lookup yields CDR1 SGHRS and CDR2 YFSETQ. The CDR3 is 15 amino acids. V was clipped by 0 bases and J by 0 bases, with 10 bases between them. CDR3 coding DNA: TGCGCCAGCAGCTTGGGCGGGCTAAACTCCTACGAGCAGTACTTC. This encodes CASSLGGLNSYEQYF.

The V and J genes are TRBV4-1 and TRBJ2-1; D is possibly TRBD2 (5 bases). V was cut by 6 bases and J by 10 bases, with 13 bases left in between. Per the germline V gene, CDR1 is MGHRA and CDR2 is YSYEKL. The CDR3 is made up of 12 amino acids. For the CDR3, the DNA is TGCGCCAGCAGTGAAACGGGGAACGAGCAGTTCTTC. Residues: CASSETGNEQFF.

This clonotype has just a few counts. The rearrangement joins TRBV20-1 to TRBJ2-1, with D unclear. V was cut by 3 bases and J by 10 bases, with 13 bases left in between. CDR1 is DFQATT and CDR2 is SNEGSKA in the germline V gene (reference sequence). There are 12 residues in the CDR3. The CDR3 region has the DNA TGCAGTGCTAGGATCGGTGTTTACGAGCAGTTCTTC. Protein product: CSARIGVYEQFF.

The chain uses TRBV5-1 and TRBJ2-1; maybe TRBD2 (6 bases). V lost 0 bases, J lost 4 bases, and 38 bases lay in between. The CDR3 length is 24 residues. Germline V gene sequence: CDR1 SGHRS, CDR2 YFSETQ. This chain's CDR3 is CASSLGPGRGEVMREGLLYNEQFF. DNA for the CDR3: TGCGCCAGCAGCTTGGGACCCGGCCGAGGGGAGGTTATGAGGGAAGGGCTCCTATACAATGAGCAGTTCTTC.

This clonotype was picked up many times. The chain employs TRBV12-3 or TRBV12-4 and TRBJ2-1; TRBD2 might be the D (7 bases). V was shortened by 7 bases and J by 0 bases, with 19 bases between the two germline ends. This CDR3 comprises 17 residues. CDR3 sequence reads: CASNLRGAGSSYNEQFF. CDR3 coding DNA: TGTGCCAGCAACCTCAGGGGAGCGGGGAGCTCCTACAATGAGCAGTTCTTC.

This rearrangement joins TRBV12-3 or TRBV12-4 to TRBJ2-1; 8 nucleotides align to TRBD2. J was trimmed by 6 bases and V by 4 bases; bases with no gene match: 11. This CDR3 has 16 amino acids. The DNA of the CDR3 is TGTGCCAGCAGTTCAAGACTAGCGTCCAAACTCAATGAGCAGTTCTTC. Residues: CASSSRLASKLNEQFF.

The gene calls are TRBV20-1 and TRBJ2-1, with D tentatively TRBD1 or TRBD2 (5 bases each). The CDR3 is 12 residues long. CDR1 and CDR2 (germline): DFQATT, SNEGSKA (reference sequence). The V gene lost 3 bases and the J gene lost 7 bases, with 10 bases spanning the gap. The CDR3 coding sequence is TGCAGTGCTAGTATAGAGGGGAATGAGCAGTTCTTC. It yields the protein CSASIEGNEQFF.

This clonotype came up many times. V gene TRBV5-5 combines with J gene TRBJ2-1, with 7 bases aligning to TRBD1. Germline V CDR1 and CDR2: SGHKS, YYEKEE (reference sequence). Losses at the gene ends were 3 bases for V and 3 bases for J; bases not matched to a gene: 15. There are 18 residues in the CDR3. The CDR3 is CASSYPHLPGQSYNEQFF. In DNA form, the CDR3 reads TGTGCCAGCAGCTATCCGCATCTTCCGGGACAGAGCTACAATGAGCAGTTCTTC.

V usage is TRBV5-1 and J usage is TRBJ1-6, with D unclear. V lost 9 bases and J 11 bases, leaving 24 bases between the germline ends. This CDR3 has 15 amino acids. Germline V gene sequence: CDR1 SGHRS, CDR2 YFSETQ. Written as DNA, the CDR3 is TGCGCCAACAATAGAACTTACCCAGGCGGAACACCCCTCCACTTT. This encodes CANNRTYPGGTPLHF.

This clonotype appeared many times. The chain joins TRBV6-5 to TRBJ2-7; 11 bases match TRBD2. The V and J ends lost 0 bases and 4 bases, in that order; junction bases with no gene match: 8. The germline CDR1 and CDR2 sequences are MNHEY and SVGAGI. This CDR3 region has 17 residues. CDR3 in DNA: TGTGCCAGCAGTTACTCGTCGCCGACTAGCGGGGCGTACGAGCAGTACTTC. Amino acids: CASSYSSPTSGAYEQYF.

On this clonotype: The junction and the germline gene differ at one end; a read error may be behind it. This chain connects TRBV5-4 to TRBJ2-1; weak D call: TRBD2 (6 bases). CDR3 size: 16 residues. CDR1 is SGHNT, CDR2 YYREEE, per germline (reference sequence). CDR3 loop: CASSLLSGPSYNDQFF. The CDR3 DNA sequence: TGTGCCAGCAGCTTGCTGAGCGGGCCTTCCTACAATGACCAGTTCTTC.